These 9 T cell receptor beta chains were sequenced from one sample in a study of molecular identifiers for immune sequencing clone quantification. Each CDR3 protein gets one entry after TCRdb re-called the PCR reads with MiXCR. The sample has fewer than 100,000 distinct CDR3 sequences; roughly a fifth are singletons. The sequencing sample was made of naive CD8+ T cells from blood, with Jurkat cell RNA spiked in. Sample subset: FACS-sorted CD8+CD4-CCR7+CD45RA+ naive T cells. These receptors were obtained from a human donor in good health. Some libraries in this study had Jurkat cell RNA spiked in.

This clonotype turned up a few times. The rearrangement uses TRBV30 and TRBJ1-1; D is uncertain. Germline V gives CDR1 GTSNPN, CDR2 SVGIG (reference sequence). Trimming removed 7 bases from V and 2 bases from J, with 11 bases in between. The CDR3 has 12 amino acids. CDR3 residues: CAYWTVNTEAFF. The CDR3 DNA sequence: TGTGCCTATTGGACGGTTAACACTGAAGCTTTCTTT.

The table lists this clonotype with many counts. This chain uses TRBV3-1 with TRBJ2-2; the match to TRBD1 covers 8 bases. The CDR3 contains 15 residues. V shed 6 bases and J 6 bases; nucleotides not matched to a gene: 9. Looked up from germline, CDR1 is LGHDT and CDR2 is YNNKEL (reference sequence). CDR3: CASRTDRVISGELFF. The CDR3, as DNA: TGTGCCAGCAGAACGGACAGGGTAATTTCCGGGGAGCTGTTTTTT. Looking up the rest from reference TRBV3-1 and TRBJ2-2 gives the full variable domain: DTAVSQTPKYLVTQMGNDKSIKCEQNLGHDTMYWYKQDSKKFLKIMFSYNNKELIINETVPNRFSPKSPDKAHLNLHINSLELGDSAVYFCASRTDRVISGELFFGEGSRLTVL.

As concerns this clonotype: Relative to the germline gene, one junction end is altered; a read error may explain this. CDR3 protein: CVSSLEDGSSYNEQFF. In nucleotides, the CDR3 is TGTGTCAGCAGCTTAGAGGACGGGAGTTCCTACAATGAGCAGTTCTTC. The genes are TRBV11-2 and TRBJ2-1; D is possibly TRBD2 (6 bases). The length of the CDR3 is 16 residues. Per the germline V gene, CDR1 is SGHAT and CDR2 is FQNNGV. The entire variable domain, with the rest obtained from reference TRBV11-2 and TRBJ2-1, is as follows: EAGVAQSPRYKIIEKRQSVAFWCNPISGHATLYWYQQILGQGPKLLIQFQNNGVVDDSQLPKDRFSAERLKGVDSTLKIQPAKLEDSAVYLCVSSLEDGSSYNEQFFGPGTRLTVL.

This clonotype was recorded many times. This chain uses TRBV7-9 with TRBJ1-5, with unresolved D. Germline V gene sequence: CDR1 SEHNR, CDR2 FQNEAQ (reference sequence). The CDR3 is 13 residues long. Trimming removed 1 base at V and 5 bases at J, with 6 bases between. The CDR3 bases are TGTGCCAGCAGCTTAGGGGAGCATCAGCCCCAGCATTTT. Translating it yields CASSLGEHQPQHF.

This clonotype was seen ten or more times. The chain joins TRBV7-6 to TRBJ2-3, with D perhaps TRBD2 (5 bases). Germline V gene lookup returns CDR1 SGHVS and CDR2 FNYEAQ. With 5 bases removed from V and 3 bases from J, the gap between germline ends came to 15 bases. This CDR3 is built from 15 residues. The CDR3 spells CASSPLGVITDTQYF. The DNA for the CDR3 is TGTGCCAGCAGCCCCCTCGGGGTTATAACAGATACGCAGTATTTT. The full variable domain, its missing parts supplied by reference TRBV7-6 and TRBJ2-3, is GAGVSQSPRYKVTKRGQDVALRCDPISGHVSLYWYRQALGQGPEFLTYFNYEAQQDKSGLPNDRFSAERPEGSISTLTIQRTEQRDSAMYRCASSPLGVITDTQYFGPGTRLTVL.

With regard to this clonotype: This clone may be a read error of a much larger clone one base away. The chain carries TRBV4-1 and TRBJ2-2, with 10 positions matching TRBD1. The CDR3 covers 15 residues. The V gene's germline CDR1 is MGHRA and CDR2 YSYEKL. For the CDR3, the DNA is TGCGCCAGCAGCCTGGGACAGGGGATCAACGGGGAGCCGTTTTTT. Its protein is CASSLGQGINGEPFF.

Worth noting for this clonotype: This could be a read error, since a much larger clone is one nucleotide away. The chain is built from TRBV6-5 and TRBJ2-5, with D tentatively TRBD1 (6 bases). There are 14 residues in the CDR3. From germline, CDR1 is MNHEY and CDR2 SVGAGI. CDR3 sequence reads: CASSYSAGAETQHF. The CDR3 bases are TGTGCCAGCAGTTACTCCGCAGGGGCGGAGACCCAGCACTTC.

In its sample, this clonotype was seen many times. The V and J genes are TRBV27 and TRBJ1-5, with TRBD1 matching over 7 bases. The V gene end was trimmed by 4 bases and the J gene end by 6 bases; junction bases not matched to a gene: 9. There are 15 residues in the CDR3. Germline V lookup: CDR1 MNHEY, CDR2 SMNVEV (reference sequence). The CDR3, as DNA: TGTGCCAGCAGTTCGCTTACAGGGGTGGGTCAGCCCCAGCATTTT. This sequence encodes CASSSLTGVGQPQHF.

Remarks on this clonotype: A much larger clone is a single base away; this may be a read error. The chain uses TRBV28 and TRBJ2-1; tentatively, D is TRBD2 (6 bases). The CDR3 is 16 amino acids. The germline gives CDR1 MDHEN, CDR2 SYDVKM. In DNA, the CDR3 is TGTGCCAGCAGCCTACTAGCCTCGAGCTCCTGCAATGAGCAGTTCTTC. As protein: CASSLLASSSCNEQFF.